The entry that follows covers one T cell receptor (beta chain) sequence. Its antigen is currently unknown. Just one base apart from a much larger clone, this may be a read error. The CDR3 contains 17 residues. Germline CDR1 is SGHTA and CDR2 is FQGNSA. The V gene lost 1 base and the J gene lost 5 bases, with 20 bases spanning the gap. This sample is drawn from a study of blood T cells in healthy people across ages. Caucasian individuals from Russia who were healthy and aged about 6 to 90 acted as donors. Each donor had 9 to 10 milliliters of peripheral blood drawn. A second PCR, run for 7 to 11 cycles, used a sample-barcoded 5' primer plus a J-beta primer mix. Every sample returned 2.5 million or more CDR3-containing paired-end reads. One entry per CDR3 protein, called by TCRdb with MiXCR from the 5' RACE reads. The sample lists more than 800,000 distinct CDR3 sequences; around 26% were seen once. General study results and limits: Older age coincided with a roughly linear decline in TCR beta diversity per million T cells.

The chain employs TRBV7-2 and TRBJ2-5; D is perhaps TRBD2 (7 bases). The TCR originated in a woman older than 75 in good health. Sequencing used blood. CDR3 DNA sequence: TGTACCAGCAGCTTAGGGCTTACGGGGGGCTCAGTTGAGACCCAGTACTTC. It is translated as CTSSLGLTGGSVETQYF.